This TCR beta chain emerged from a study of radiation and T cells in renal cell carcinoma. Time point denoted: blood 4 weeks post-SBRT, at nephrectomy. The treatment: 15 Gy SBRT to primary tumor, nephrectomy 4 weeks later. The germline V gene has CDR1 SGHDT and CDR2 YYEEEE. The junction had 5 bases not matched to a gene; V was cut back by 1 base and J by 5 bases. The CDR3 has 14 amino acids. Clones were read by immunoSEQ multiplex PCR, and TCRdb kept only the in-frame ones, dropping some. The sample shows 97,000 or so clones, 70% to 85% of them seen only once. The V and J genes are TRBV5-6 and TRBJ2-5; 7 nucleotides line up with TRBD2. This TCR came from a man aged 60 to 75 with renal cell carcinoma. The sample in question was blood, obtained from a patient whose treatment included radiotherapy and nephrectomy. The CDR3 nucleotides are TGTGCCAGCAGCTTGTTGGCGGGAGCGGAGACCCAGTACTTC. The encoded protein is CASSLLAGAETQYF.